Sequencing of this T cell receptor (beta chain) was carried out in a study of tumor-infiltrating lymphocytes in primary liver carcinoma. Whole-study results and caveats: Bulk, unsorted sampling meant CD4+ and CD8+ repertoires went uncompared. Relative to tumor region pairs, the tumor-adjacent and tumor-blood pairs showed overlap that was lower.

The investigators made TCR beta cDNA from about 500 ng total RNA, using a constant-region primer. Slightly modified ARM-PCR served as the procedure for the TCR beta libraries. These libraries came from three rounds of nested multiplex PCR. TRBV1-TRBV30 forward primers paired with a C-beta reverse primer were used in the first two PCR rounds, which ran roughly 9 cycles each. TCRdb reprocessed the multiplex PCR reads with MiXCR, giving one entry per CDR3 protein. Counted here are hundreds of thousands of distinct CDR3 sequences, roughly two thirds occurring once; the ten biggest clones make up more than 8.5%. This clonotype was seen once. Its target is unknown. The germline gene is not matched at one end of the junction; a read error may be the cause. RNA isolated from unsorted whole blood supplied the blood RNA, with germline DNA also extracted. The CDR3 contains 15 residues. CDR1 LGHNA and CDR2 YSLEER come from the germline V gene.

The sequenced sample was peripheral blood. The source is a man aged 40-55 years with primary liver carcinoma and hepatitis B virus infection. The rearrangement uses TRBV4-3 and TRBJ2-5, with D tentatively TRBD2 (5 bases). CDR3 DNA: TGCGCCAGCAGCCATGATAGGGAGAGGAGCGAGACCCTGTACTTC. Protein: CASSHDRERSETLYF.